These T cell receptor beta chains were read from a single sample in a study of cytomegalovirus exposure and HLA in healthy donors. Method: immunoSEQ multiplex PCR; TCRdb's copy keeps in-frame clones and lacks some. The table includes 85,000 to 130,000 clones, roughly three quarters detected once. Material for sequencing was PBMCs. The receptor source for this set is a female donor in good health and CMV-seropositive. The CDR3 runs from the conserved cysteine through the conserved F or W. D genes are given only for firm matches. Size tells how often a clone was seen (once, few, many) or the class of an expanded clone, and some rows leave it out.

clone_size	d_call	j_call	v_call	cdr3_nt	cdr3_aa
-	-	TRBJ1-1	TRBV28	TGTGCCAGCAGTTCACGTTCCAGGGGCACTCTAGGCAGTGAAGCTTTCTTT	CASSSRSRGTLGSEAFF
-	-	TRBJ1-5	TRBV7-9	TGTGCCAGCAGCTCGGCCGGGACAAGGAATCAGCCCCAGCATTTT	CASSSAGTRNQPQHF
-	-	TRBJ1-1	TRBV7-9	TGTGCCAGCAGCCCGACGGTGGGGGGGAACACTGAAGCTTTCTTT	CASSPTVGGNTEAFF
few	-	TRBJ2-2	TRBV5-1	TGCGCCAGCAACCCGTGGGCGGGCCCTGACACCGGGGAGCTGTTTTTT	CASNPWAGPDTGELFF
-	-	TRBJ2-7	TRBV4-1	TGCGCCCGACGGGTCCCGGGGAAAGGGATTCAGCTGAACTACGAGCAGTACTTC	CARRVPGKGIQLNYEQYF
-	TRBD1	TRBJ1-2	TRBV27	TGTGCCAGCAGTTTTAGACAGGGGCAGGGCTACACCTTC	CASSFRQGQGYTF
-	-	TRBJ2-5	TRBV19	TGTGCCAGTAGTATGGTGGTCCGGGCGGGGGAGACCCAGTACTTC	CASSMVVRAGETQYF
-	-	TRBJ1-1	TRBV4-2	TGTGCCAGCAGCCAAGCGGGTAACACTGAAGCTTTCTTT	CASSQAGNTEAFF
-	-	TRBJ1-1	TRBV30	TGTGCCTGGACAAAAGGGGGGGGACCTTGGAACACTGAAGCTTTCTTT	CAWTKGGGPWNTEAFF
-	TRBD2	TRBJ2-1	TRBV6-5	TGTGCCAGCAGTTACGTCGGGCTAGCGGGAGACAATGAGCAGTTCTTC	CASSYVGLAGDNEQFF
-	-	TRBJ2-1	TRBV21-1	TGTGCCAGCAGCAAAGTCCTTATAGCGTCGACCTCCTACAATGAGCAGTTCTTC	CASSKVLIASTSYNEQFF
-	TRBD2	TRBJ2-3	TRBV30	TGTGCCTGGAGTGTACCTAGCGGATACACAGATACGCAGTATTTT	CAWSVPSGYTDTQYF
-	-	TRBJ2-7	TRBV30	TGTGCCTGGAGTCCACCAGGGGCATACCTTGGCGAGCAGTACTTC	CAWSPPGAYLGEQYF
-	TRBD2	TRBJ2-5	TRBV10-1	TGCGCCAGCATGACTAGCGGGGAGACCCAGTACTTC	CASMTSGETQYF
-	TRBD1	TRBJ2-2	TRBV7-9	TGTTCCAGCAGCCCCAGGGGGACACACATCACCGGGGAGCTGTTTTTT	CSSSPRGTHITGELFF
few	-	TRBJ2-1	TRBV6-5	TGTGCCAGCACGAGGAATGAGCAGTTCTTC	CASTRNEQFF
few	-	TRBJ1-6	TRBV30	TGTGCCTGGGGTCCTACGCGGAATTCACCCCTCCACTTT	CAWGPTRNSPLHF
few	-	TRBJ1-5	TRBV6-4	TGTGCCAGCAGTGTACAGGGCGATAGCAATCAGCCCCAGCATTTT	CASSVQGDSNQPQHF
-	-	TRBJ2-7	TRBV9	TGTGCCAGCAGCGTCGGGACTGATTCCTACGAGCAGTACTTC	CASSVGTDSYEQYF